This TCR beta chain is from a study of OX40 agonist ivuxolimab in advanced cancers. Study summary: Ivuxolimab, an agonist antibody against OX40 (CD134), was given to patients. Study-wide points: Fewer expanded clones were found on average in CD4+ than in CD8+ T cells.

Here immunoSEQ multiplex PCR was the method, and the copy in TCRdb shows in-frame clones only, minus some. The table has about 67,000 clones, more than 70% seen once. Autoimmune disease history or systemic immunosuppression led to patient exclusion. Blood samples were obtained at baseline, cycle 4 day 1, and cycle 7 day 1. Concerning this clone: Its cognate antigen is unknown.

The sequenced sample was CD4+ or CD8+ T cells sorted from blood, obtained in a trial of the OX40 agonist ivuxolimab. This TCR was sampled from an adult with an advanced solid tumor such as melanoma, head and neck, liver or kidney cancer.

As DNA, the CDR3 is TGTGCCAGCAGGGGGGTGTGGCGGGAGGGCCCTCGGCAGTATTTT. Translation gives CASRGVWREGPRQYF. This chain joins TRBV28 and TRBJ2-3; 9 bases align to TRBD2. CDR3 size: 15 residues. Germline CDR1 and CDR2: MDHEN and SYDVKM. V shed 6 bases, J shed 11 bases, and the junction held 15 bases outside the gene matches.